Following are 2 T cell receptor beta chains from one sample sequenced in a study of CD8+ T cells in alopecia areata. Investigators isolated RNA and reverse transcribed it into cDNA to act as the sequencing template. The protocol was immunoSEQ multiplex PCR, while the TCRdb copy is restricted to in-frame clones and leaves out a portion. The sample lists around 190,000 clones, roughly three fifths seen once, with around 5.1% in the top ten. Sequencing used CD8+ T cells sorted from blood. The receptor set was obtained from a human donor in good health.

This rearrangement joins TRBV6-1 to TRBJ2-3; 11 bases align to TRBD2. This CDR3 is 17 amino acids long. Germline V gene sequence: CDR1 MNHNS, CDR2 SASEGT. V gave up 2 bases and J gave up 0 bases; unmatched junction bases: 4. The CDR3: CASSETSGGGSTDTQYF. CDR3 nucleotides: TGTGCCAGCAGTGAAACTAGCGGGGGAGGGAGCACAGATACGCAGTATTTT.

The sample holds a few counts of this clone. This sequence joins TRBV5-1 and TRBJ2-1; TRBD1 is a possible D gene (6 bases). The CDR3 is 13 residues long. The germline gives CDR1 SGHRS, CDR2 YFSETQ. V lost 4 bases and J lost 7, with 12 bases in between. CDR3 protein: CASSPGTINEQFF. The DNA for the CDR3 is TGCGCCAGCAGCCCCGGGACAATAAATGAGCAGTTCTTC.